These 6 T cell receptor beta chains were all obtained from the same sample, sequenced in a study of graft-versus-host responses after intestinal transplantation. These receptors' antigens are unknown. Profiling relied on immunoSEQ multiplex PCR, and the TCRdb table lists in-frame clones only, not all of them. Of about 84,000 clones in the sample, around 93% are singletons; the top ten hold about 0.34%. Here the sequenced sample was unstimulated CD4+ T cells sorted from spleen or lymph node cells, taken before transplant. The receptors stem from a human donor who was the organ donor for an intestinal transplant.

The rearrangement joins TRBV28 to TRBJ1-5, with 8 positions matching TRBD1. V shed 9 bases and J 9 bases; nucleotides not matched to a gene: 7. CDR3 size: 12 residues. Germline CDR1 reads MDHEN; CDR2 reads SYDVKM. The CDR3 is CASEAGGLPQHF. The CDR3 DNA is TGTGCCAGTGAGGCAGGGGGCCTGCCCCAGCATTTT.

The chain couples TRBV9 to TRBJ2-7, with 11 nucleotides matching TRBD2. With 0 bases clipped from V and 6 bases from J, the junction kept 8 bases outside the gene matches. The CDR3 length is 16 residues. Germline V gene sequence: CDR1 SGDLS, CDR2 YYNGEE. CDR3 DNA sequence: TGTGCCAGCAGCGTAGGACTAGCGGGAACTAATCTCGAGCAGTACTTC. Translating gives CASSVGLAGTNLEQYF. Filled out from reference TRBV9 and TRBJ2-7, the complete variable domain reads DSGVTQTPKHLITATGQRVTLRCSPRSGDLSVYWYQQSLDQGLQFLIQYYNGEERAKGNILERFSAQQFPDLHSELNLSSLELGDSALYFCASSVGLAGTNLEQYFGPGTRLTVT.

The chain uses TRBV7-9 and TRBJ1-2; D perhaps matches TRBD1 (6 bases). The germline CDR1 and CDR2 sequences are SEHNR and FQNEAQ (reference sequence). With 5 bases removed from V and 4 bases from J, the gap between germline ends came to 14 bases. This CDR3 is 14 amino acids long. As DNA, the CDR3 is TGTGCCAGCAGCGCGGACAGCCGTTTCTATGGCTACACCTTC. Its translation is CASSADSRFYGYTF. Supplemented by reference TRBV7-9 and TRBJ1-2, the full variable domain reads DTGVSQNPRHKITKRGQNVTFRCDPISEHNRLYWYRQTLGQGPEFLTYFQNEAQLEKSRLLSDRFSAERPKGSFSTLEIQRTEQGDSAMYLCASSADSRFYGYTFGSGTRLTVV.

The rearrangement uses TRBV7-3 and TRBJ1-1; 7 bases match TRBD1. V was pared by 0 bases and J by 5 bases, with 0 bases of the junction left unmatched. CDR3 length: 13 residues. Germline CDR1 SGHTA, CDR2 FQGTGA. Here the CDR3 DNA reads TGTGCCAGCAGCTTAACACAGGGGACTGAAGCTTTCTTT. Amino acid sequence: CASSLTQGTEAFF.

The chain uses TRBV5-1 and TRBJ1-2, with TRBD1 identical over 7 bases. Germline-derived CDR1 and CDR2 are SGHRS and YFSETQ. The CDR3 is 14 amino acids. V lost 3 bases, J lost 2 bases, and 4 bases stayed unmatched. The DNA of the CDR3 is TGCGCCAGCAGCTGGACAGGAAGAAACTATGGCTACACCTTC. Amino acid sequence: CASSWTGRNYGYTF.

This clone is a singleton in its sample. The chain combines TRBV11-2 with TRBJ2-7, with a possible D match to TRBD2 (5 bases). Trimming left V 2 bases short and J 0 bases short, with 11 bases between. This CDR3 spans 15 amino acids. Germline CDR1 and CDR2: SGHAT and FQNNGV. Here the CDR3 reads CASSLSSLSSYEQYF. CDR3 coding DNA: TGTGCCAGCAGCTTATCTAGCCTGAGCTCCTACGAGCAGTACTTC.